Listed here are 18 T cell receptor beta chains from one sample, sequenced in a study of T cells in Graves' hyperthyroidism and ophthalmopathy (dated by TCRdb to the late 2010s). Library prep was done by multiplex PCR. Sequencing was carried out with an Illumina HiSeq 2000. Amplification of TCR beta CDR3 regions was carried out from RNA transcripts. The TCR CDR3 was subjected to a first round of RT-PCR using the HTBI primer set and the Qiagen OneStep RT-PCR kit. TCRdb's own reprocessing of the public reads used fastp at Q25 and MiXCR and kept productive beta chains. Duplicate CDR3 protein sequences are folded into a single record with the most common DNA and genes. This sample is represented by around 420,000 distinct CDR3 sequences; less than 20% of them were singletons. The top ten constitute roughly 7.7% of the sample. The sequenced sample consisted of blood. These TCRs come from a young woman with Graves' hyperthyroidism.

On this clonotype itself: A much larger clone differs from this one at a single base, so this may be a read error. This chain connects TRBV7-3 to TRBJ2-7; D is unresolved. Germline-derived CDR1 and CDR2 are SGHTA and FQGTGA. CDR3 size: 16 residues. V lost 5 bases and J lost 7, with 24 bases in between. CDR3 protein: CASSVVLSSRQREQYF. DNA of the CDR3: TGTGCCAGCAGCGTAGTGCTGAGCTCCCGACAACGGGAGCAGTACTTC.

V usage is TRBV6-9 and J usage is TRBJ1-4; D unresolved. The CDR3 has 14 residues. Trimming shortened V by 4 bases and J by 0 bases, and 6 bases separated the two germline ends. Germline assignment: CDR1 MNHGY and CDR2 SVAAGI. The CDR3 DNA reads TGTGCCAGCAGTTGGGGAACAACTAATGAAAAACTGTTTTTT. Amino acid sequence: CASSWGTTNEKLFF.

At least ten counts were recorded for this clonotype. This CDR3 is CASSPTGSYYGYTF. The CDR3 bases are TGTGCCAGCAGTCCGACAGGGAGCTACTATGGCTACACCTTC. The rearrangement links TRBV28 to TRBJ1-2; 7 bases are shared with TRBD1. Germline V CDR1 and CDR2: MDHEN, SYDVKM. Trimming took 5 bases from V and 3 from J; bases not matched to a gene: 6. The CDR3 extends over 14 amino acids.

This clonotype was found many times. The chain links TRBV5-5 to TRBJ1-4; 7 bases match TRBD1. Germline V CDR1 and CDR2: SGHKS, YYEKEE (reference sequence). This CDR3 region has 14 residues. Germline trimming cut 4 bases from V and 5 bases from J; bases unmatched to any gene: 5. The CDR3 here is CASSPGQKNEKLFF. Here the CDR3 DNA reads TGTGCCAGCAGCCCGGGACAGAAGAATGAAAAACTGTTTTTT.

This chain joins TRBV20-1 and TRBJ1-2; 10 positions agree with TRBD1. The germline V gene encodes CDR1 DFQATT and CDR2 SNEGSKA (reference sequence). The CDR3 runs 14 residues. Trimming took 5 bases from V and 4 from J; bases not matched to a gene: 7. CDR3 sequence reads: CSAGTGVLFYGYTF. CDR3 DNA: TGCAGTGCTGGGACAGGGGTCCTCTTCTATGGCTACACCTTC.

This clonotype was counted ten times or more. The rearrangement links TRBV3-1 to TRBJ2-4, with D possibly TRBD1 on 6 matching bases. The CDR3 has 13 residues. Trimming pared 7 bases from V and 7 bases from J, leaving 14 bases between. Germline values: CDR1 LGHDT, CDR2 YNNKEL (reference sequence). The CDR3 here is CASTQGTGNIQYF. DNA for the CDR3: TGTGCCAGCACCCAGGGAACAGGGAACATTCAGTACTTC.

The chain combines TRBV18 with TRBJ2-7; TRBD2 might be the D (6 bases). CDR1 and CDR2 from the germline V gene are KGHSH and LQKENI. The V and J ends lost 2 bases and 3 bases respectively, with 17 bases between them. The CDR3 is made up of 16 amino acids. In DNA form, the CDR3 reads TGTGCCAGCTCACCAAACAGGATCCGCGGGGACTACGAGCAGTACTTC. Translated: CASSPNRIRGDYEQYF.

This clonotype was seen a handful of times. The chain joins TRBV19 to TRBJ1-1; D may be TRBD1 (5 bases). Germline loops: CDR1 LNHDA, CDR2 SQIVND (reference sequence). The CDR3 length is 14 residues. V lost 7 bases, J lost 4 bases, and 16 bases lay in between. CDR3 nucleotide sequence: TGTGCCAGTACCCCCTCCCGAGGGACCACTGAAGCTTTCTTT. This encodes CASTPSRGTTEAFF.

There are many counts of this clonotype. This chain joins TRBV3-1 and TRBJ1-5, with 7 bases matching TRBD1. The V gene's germline CDR1 is LGHDT and CDR2 YNNKEL (reference sequence). The CDR3 loop spans 18 amino acids. Unmatched junction bases numbered 15, after V lost 1 base and J lost 6 bases. CDR3 loop: CASSQGSAGGRFGQPQHF. CDR3 bases: TGTGCCAGCAGCCAAGGCTCGGCAGGGGGTAGGTTTGGTCAGCCCCAGCATTTT.

Ten or more counts support this clonotype. CDR3 sequence: CASSLRHVETQYF. The CDR3 bases are TGTGCCAGCAGCTTAAGACACGTGGAGACCCAGTACTTC. This chain uses TRBV11-3 with TRBJ2-5; D remains ambiguous. This CDR3 comprises 13 residues. Germline CDR1 SGHNT, CDR2 YENEEA. Trimming removed 2 bases from V and 5 bases from J, with 9 bases in between.

This clonotype was observed many times. In nucleotides, the CDR3 is TGTGCCTGGATTCGTGAAAGCTACGAGCAGTACTTC. This gives the protein CAWIRESYEQYF. This chain links TRBV30 with TRBJ2-7, with D hard to call. Germline V lookup: CDR1 GTSNPN, CDR2 SVGIG (reference sequence). V lost 4 bases, J lost 3 bases, and 10 bases lay in between. CDR3 size: 12 residues.

This clonotype was recorded a few times. The chain links TRBV12-3 or TRBV12-4 to TRBJ1-3; 9 nucleotides align to TRBD1. The CDR3 is 18 residues long. The V and J ends lost 1 base and 4 bases, in that order; junction bases with no gene match: 11. For the CDR3, the DNA is TGTGCCAGCAGTTTAGTGCTTCTCCGGGACAGGGAGGGAAACACCATATATTTT. Translating gives CASSLVLLRDREGNTIYF.

At least ten counts were recorded for this clonotype. The V call is TRBV20-1, the J call TRBJ2-5; 10 nucleotides agree with TRBD2. This CDR3 is 13 amino acids long. V shed 5 bases and J 3 bases; nucleotides not matched to a gene: 3. From germline, CDR1 is DFQATT and CDR2 SNEGSKA (reference sequence). The CDR3 DNA reads as TGCAGTGCTTGGACTAGCGGAAAAGAGACCCAGTACTTC. It yields the protein CSAWTSGKETQYF.

As for this clonotype: A single base separates this from a much larger clone, so it may be a read error. Since the CDR3 does not end with the conserved phenylalanine or tryptophan, this likely comes from a read error. This chain connects TRBV6-2 or TRBV6-3 to TRBJ2-2; TRBD1 aligns across 8 bases. The germline CDR1 and CDR2 sequences are MNHEY and SVGEGT. Trimming cost V 5 bases and J 2 bases; bases outside gene matches: 4. The CDR3 runs 15 residues. CDR3 region: CASSRAGGNTGELFL. CDR3 DNA: TGTGCCAGCAGTCGGGCAGGGGGCAACACCGGGGAGCTGTTTCTT.

This clonotype was detected many times. V usage is TRBV12-3 or TRBV12-4 and J usage is TRBJ1-2; no clear D gene. V was clipped by 6 bases and J by 4 bases, with 9 bases between them. The CDR3 extends over 12 amino acids. CDR3 in amino acids: CASSPTRYGYTF. In nucleotides, the CDR3 is TGTGCCAGCAGCCCCACGCGCTATGGCTACACCTTC.

The chain couples TRBV20-1 to TRBJ2-6; no definite D call. CDR3 length: 15 residues. The V gene lost 3 bases and the J gene lost 3 bases, with 12 bases spanning the gap. CDR1 and CDR2 from the germline V gene are DFQATT and SNEGSKA (reference sequence). The CDR3 here is CSASFPPGGANVLTF. CDR3 sequence (DNA): TGCAGTGCTAGTTTCCCCCCCGGTGGGGCCAACGTCCTGACTTTC.

This clonotype has more than one count but fewer than ten. The chain is built from TRBV27 and TRBJ1-6; D is unresolved. Germline CDR1 and CDR2: MNHEY and SMNVEV (reference sequence). Between the trimmed V and J ends, which lost 2 bases and 6 bases, there was a span of 14 bases. The CDR3 contains 16 residues. CDR3: CASSLRPPSLNSPLHF. The CDR3 bases are TGTGCCAGCAGTTTAAGACCACCCAGCCTTAATTCACCCCTCCACTTT.

This clonotype was seen ten or more times. V usage is TRBV7-2 and J usage is TRBJ1-2; 9 bases align to TRBD1. Per the germline V gene, CDR1 is SGHTA and CDR2 is FQGNSA. J was trimmed by 8 bases and V by 2 bases; bases with no gene match: 9. The CDR3 covers 15 residues. The CDR3 DNA follows: TGTGCCAGCAGCTTACTAAGGACAGGGGTGTGGGGCTACACCTTC. Translating it yields CASSLLRTGVWGYTF.